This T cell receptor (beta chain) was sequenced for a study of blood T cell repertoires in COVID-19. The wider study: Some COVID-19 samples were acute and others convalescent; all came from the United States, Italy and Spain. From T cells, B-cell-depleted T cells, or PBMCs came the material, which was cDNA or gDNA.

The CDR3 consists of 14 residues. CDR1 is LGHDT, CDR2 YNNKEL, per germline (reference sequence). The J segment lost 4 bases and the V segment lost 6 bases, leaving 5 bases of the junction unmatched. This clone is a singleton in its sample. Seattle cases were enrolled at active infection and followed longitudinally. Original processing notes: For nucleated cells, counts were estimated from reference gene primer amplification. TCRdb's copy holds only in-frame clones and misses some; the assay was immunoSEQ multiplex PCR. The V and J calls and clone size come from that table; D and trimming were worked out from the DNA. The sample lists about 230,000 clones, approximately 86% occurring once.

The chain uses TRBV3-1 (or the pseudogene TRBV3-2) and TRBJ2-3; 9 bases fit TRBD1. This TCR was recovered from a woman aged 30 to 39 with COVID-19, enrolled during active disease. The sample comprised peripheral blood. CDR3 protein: CASSRTGAPDTQYF. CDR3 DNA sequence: TGTGCCAGCAGTCGGACAGGGGCCCCAGATACGCAGTATTTT.